These T cell receptor beta chains were read from a single sample in a study of T cell responses to AZD1222 COVID-19 vaccine. Sequenced by immunoSEQ multiplex PCR; TCRdb stores in-frame clones only, minus some. The sample has 100,000 to 150,000 clones, roughly 87% seen once; the top ten hold less than 4.5%. The source was peripheral blood, collected on day 0 of MenACWY control vaccination. Source of these receptors: an adult in good health. Each CDR3 is given with its conserved first and last residue. D genes are given only for firm matches. The listing skips clone size in some rows; elsewhere it reads once, few, many or a size class.

>TRBJ2-3|TRBV6-5|NA|TRBD2
TGTGCCAGCAGCCGGCGGGGGACAGATACGCAGTATTTT
CASSRRGTDTQYF
>TRBJ1-4|TRBV29-1|NA|TRBD1
TGCAGCGTGGGGACAGGGGTGAGCGAAAAACTGTTTTTT
CSVGTGVSEKLFF
>TRBJ2-1|TRBV2|NA|NA
TGTGCCAGCCGGGACACTGGGCAAAATGAGCAGTTCTTC
CASRDTGQNEQFF
>TRBJ2-3|TRBV4-2|few|NA
TGTGCCAGCAGCCAACCTATTAGCGGCACAGATACGCAGTATTTT
CASSQPISGTDTQYF
>TRBJ2-3|TRBV7-9|NA|TRBD2
TGTGCCAGCAGCCCCGGGACTAGCGGCAGCACAGATACGCAGTATTTT
CASSPGTSGSTDTQYF
>TRBJ1-1|TRBV6-2/TRBV6-3|NA|NA
TGTGCCAGCAGTCCCAATCAGTTGGGCAGGGGAGCCACTGAAGCTTTCTTT
CASSPNQLGRGATEAFF
>TRBJ2-3|TRBV18|NA|TRBD1
TGTGCCAGCTCACCACTAGGGGGCGGCACAGATACGCAGTATTTT
CASSPLGGGTDTQYF
>TRBJ2-5|TRBV3-1/TRBV3-2|once|NA
TGTGCCAGCAGCCAATGGCAGTTTCAAGAGACCCAGTACTTC
CASSQWQFQETQYF
>TRBJ1-6|TRBV6-4|NA|NA
TGTGCCAGCAGTGATCAAGGCCAAAAGAATTCACCCCTCCACTTT
CASSDQGQKNSPLHF
>TRBJ1-6|TRBV2|NA|NA
TGTGCCAGCAGTGAACGGGCTGATGTTTCACCCCTCCACTTT
CASSERADVSPLHF
>TRBJ2-1|TRBV9|NA|NA
TGTGCCAGCAGCGTCGGACAATTTAGCTCCTACAATGAGCAGTTCTTC
CASSVGQFSSYNEQFF
>TRBJ1-1|TRBV5-1|NA|TRBD1
TGCGCCAGCAGCAGCAGGACAGGGAACACTGAAGCTTTCTTT
CASSSRTGNTEAFF
>TRBJ2-5|TRBV27|NA|NA
TGTGCCAGCAGCCTGGGTGGATCAAGCCAAGAGACCCAGTACTTC
CASSLGGSSQETQYF
>TRBJ1-5|TRBV20-1|once|NA
TGCAGTGCTAGTTCGGGGGACCAGCCCCAGCATTTT
CSASSGDQPQHF
>TRBJ1-6|TRBV11-2|NA|TRBD1
TGTGCCAGCAGCCCGGGGACAGGCTATTCACCCCTCCACTTT
CASSPGTGYSPLHF
>TRBJ2-5|TRBV5-1|NA|TRBD1
TGCGCCAGCAGCTTGCGGACAGGGGGTCTCGAGACCCAGTACTTC
CASSLRTGGLETQYF
>TRBJ2-7|TRBV19|NA|NA
TGTGCCAGTAGTTCCTCGACAGCGTCCTACGAGCAGTACTTC
CASSSSTASYEQYF
>TRBJ2-1|TRBV7-8|NA|TRBD1
TGTGCCAGCAGCTTAGACCTGCGACAGGGCGAACACGGTGAGCAGTTCTTC
CASSLDLRQGEHGEQFF
>TRBJ2-6|TRBV4-1|few|NA
TGCGCCAGCAGCCAAGTGCGAGGATCTGGGGCCAACGTCCTGACTTTC
CASSQVRGSGANVLTF
>TRBJ1-2|TRBV14|NA|NA
TGTGCCAGCAGCCAAGCGAGGAACGGCTACACCTTC
CASSQARNGYTF
>TRBJ1-6|TRBV3-1/TRBV3-2|NA|TRBD1
TGTGCCAGCAGCCGGGGACAGCAAAATTCACCCCTCCACTTT
CASSRGQQNSPLHF
>TRBJ2-7|TRBV5-5|NA|TRBD1
TGTGCCAGCAGCTTGGTCCCGACAGGGGGCTATTCCTACGAGCAGTACTTC
CASSLVPTGGYSYEQYF
>TRBJ1-6|TRBV12-2|NA|NA
TGTGCAAGTCGCTTAGCGTGGCAGGGGAGATCACCCCTCCACTTT
CASRLAWQGRSPLHF
>TRBJ2-1|TRBV10-3|NA|TRBD2
TGTGCCATCAGTGAGCATTTTAGCGGGAGTACCGGGGGTGAGCAGTTCTTC
CAISEHFSGSTGGEQFF
>TRBJ2-1|TRBV5-8|NA|TRBD2
TGTGCCAGCAGCTTTCTGCTAGCGGGAGTCGGGGAGCAGTTCTTC
CASSFLLAGVGEQFF
>TRBJ2-2|TRBV27|NA|TRBD2
TGTGCCAGCAGTTCCATAGCGGGAGGGGGCACCGGGGAGCTGTTTTTT
CASSSIAGGGTGELFF
>TRBJ2-5|TRBV3-1/TRBV3-2|NA|TRBD1
TGTGCCAGCAGCCAAGAAACGAGGACAGGAGAAGAGACCCAGTACTTC
CASSQETRTGEETQYF
>TRBJ2-5|TRBV5-1|NA|TRBD2
TGCGCCAGCAGCTCCAATAGCGGGGCTAAAGAGACCCAGTACTTC
CASSSNSGAKETQYF
>TRBJ1-2|TRBV6-5|NA|NA
TGTGCCAGCAGTTACTCAAGGGAGGGCCCGTCCTATGGCTACACCTTC
CASSYSREGPSYGYTF
>TRBJ2-5|TRBV2|NA|NA
TGTGCCAGCAGGATTACAGGAGGGGAGACCCAGTACTTC
CASRITGGETQYF
>TRBJ1-1|TRBV10-2|once|NA
TGCGCCAGCAGTGATTTCAAGGGCATGACTGAAGCTTTCTTT
CASSDFKGMTEAFF
>TRBJ2-1|TRBV6-7|NA|NA
TGTGCCAGCACTCACAGGGGGGGAAAAAATGAGCAGTTCTTC
CASTHRGGKNEQFF
>TRBJ2-2|TRBV14|NA|TRBD2
TGTGCCAGCAGCCAAGCCCCCGGGACTAGCGTTGTGTACACCGGGGAGCTGTTTTTT
CASSQAPGTSVVYTGELFF
>TRBJ1-6|TRBV7-9|NA|TRBD1
TGTGCCAGCAGCTCCAGGGGGTTTAATTCACCCCTCCACTTT
CASSSRGFNSPLHF
>TRBJ2-7|TRBV11-2|NA|NA
TGTGCCAGCAGCTTAAACCACTACGAGCAGTACTTC
CASSLNHYEQYF
>TRBJ2-5|TRBV3-1/TRBV3-2|NA|NA
TGTGCCAGCAGCCAAATGGAGGGTCAGACCCAGTACTTC
CASSQMEGQTQYF
>TRBJ1-1|TRBV4-2|NA|NA
TGTGCCAGCAGCCTGGGACGGAGGACTGAAGCTTTCTTT
CASSLGRRTEAFF
>TRBJ2-3|TRBV7-2|NA|TRBD2
TGTGCCAGCAGCCGTAGCGGGAGGTTGGATACGCAGTATTTT
CASSRSGRLDTQYF
>TRBJ2-7|TRBV11-2|NA|NA
TGTGCCAGCAGCGGAGGTGGAGGGGGTCCCTACGAGCAGTACTTC
CASSGGGGGPYEQYF
>TRBJ1-6|TRBV3-1/TRBV3-2|NA|NA
TGTGCCAGCAGCCCCCCGGGGCAACCCCTCCACTTT
CASSPPGQPLHF
>TRBJ1-5|TRBV6-4|NA|NA
TGTGCCAGCACGCCCTGGGGCGGTTGGCAGCCCCAGCATTTT
CASTPWGGWQPQHF
>TRBJ2-1|TRBV10-3|NA|TRBD2
TGTGCCATCAGTGGGACTAGCTCCTACAATGAGCAGTTCTTC
CAISGTSSYNEQFF
>TRBJ2-3|TRBV3-1/TRBV3-2|NA|TRBD2
TGTGCCAGCAGCCAAGCGGGAGGCCCCACAGATACGCAGTATTTT
CASSQAGGPTDTQYF
>TRBJ1-3|TRBV30|NA|TRBD1
TGTGCCTGGAGCCGACAGGGAGGAAACACCATATATTTT
CAWSRQGGNTIYF
>TRBJ2-5|TRBV27|NA|NA
TGTGCCAGCAGTTGGTTAGGAGCCCGGGAGACCCAGTACTTC
CASSWLGARETQYF
>TRBJ1-5|TRBV5-6|NA|TRBD1
TGTGCCAGCAGCCATTGGGGACAGGGACTTGCTCAGCCCCAGCATTTT
CASSHWGQGLAQPQHF
>TRBJ1-4|TRBV7-2|once|NA
TGTGCCAGCAGCCCCCGGGTGGGGCGCGAAAAACTGTTTTTT
CASSPRVGREKLFF
>TRBJ1-1|TRBV18|NA|NA
TGTGCCAGCTCACGGACACAGCAGGAGAACACTGAAGCTTTCTTT
CASSRTQQENTEAFF
>TRBJ1-1|TRBV7-8|once|NA
TGTGCCAGCAGCTTAAACACCCACACTGAAGCTTTCTTT
CASSLNTHTEAFF